The clone carrying this T cell receptor (beta chain) appeared a single time. This specimen comes from a study of CD8 T cells in Susac syndrome. At the level of the study: When blood was collected, patients with Susac syndrome were therapy-naive, were taking corticosteroids, or were receiving intravenous immunoglobulin alone.

Random hexamers primed reverse transcription of about 0.45 to 1 ug RNA. TCRdb analysed the immunoSEQ multiplex PCR reads with MiXCR anew, one entry per CDR3 protein. The repertoire includes about 180,000 distinct CDR3 sequences, about 96% of them detected once, and approximately 0.12% sits in the top ten. Germline assignment: CDR1 SQVTM and CDR2 ANQGSEA. The CDR3 is made up of 14 amino acids. V lost 6 bases and J lost 7; bases outside the gene matches: 9. Sequencing was performed on CD4+ T cells from PBMCs. The rearrangement uses TRBV29-1 and TRBJ1-4; 9 bases are a match to TRBD1. The receptor was derived from a human donor with Susac syndrome. This chain's CDR3 is CSVSRDRASEKLFF. DNA for the CDR3: TGCAGCGTCTCCCGGGACAGGGCGTCTGAAAAACTGTTTTTT.